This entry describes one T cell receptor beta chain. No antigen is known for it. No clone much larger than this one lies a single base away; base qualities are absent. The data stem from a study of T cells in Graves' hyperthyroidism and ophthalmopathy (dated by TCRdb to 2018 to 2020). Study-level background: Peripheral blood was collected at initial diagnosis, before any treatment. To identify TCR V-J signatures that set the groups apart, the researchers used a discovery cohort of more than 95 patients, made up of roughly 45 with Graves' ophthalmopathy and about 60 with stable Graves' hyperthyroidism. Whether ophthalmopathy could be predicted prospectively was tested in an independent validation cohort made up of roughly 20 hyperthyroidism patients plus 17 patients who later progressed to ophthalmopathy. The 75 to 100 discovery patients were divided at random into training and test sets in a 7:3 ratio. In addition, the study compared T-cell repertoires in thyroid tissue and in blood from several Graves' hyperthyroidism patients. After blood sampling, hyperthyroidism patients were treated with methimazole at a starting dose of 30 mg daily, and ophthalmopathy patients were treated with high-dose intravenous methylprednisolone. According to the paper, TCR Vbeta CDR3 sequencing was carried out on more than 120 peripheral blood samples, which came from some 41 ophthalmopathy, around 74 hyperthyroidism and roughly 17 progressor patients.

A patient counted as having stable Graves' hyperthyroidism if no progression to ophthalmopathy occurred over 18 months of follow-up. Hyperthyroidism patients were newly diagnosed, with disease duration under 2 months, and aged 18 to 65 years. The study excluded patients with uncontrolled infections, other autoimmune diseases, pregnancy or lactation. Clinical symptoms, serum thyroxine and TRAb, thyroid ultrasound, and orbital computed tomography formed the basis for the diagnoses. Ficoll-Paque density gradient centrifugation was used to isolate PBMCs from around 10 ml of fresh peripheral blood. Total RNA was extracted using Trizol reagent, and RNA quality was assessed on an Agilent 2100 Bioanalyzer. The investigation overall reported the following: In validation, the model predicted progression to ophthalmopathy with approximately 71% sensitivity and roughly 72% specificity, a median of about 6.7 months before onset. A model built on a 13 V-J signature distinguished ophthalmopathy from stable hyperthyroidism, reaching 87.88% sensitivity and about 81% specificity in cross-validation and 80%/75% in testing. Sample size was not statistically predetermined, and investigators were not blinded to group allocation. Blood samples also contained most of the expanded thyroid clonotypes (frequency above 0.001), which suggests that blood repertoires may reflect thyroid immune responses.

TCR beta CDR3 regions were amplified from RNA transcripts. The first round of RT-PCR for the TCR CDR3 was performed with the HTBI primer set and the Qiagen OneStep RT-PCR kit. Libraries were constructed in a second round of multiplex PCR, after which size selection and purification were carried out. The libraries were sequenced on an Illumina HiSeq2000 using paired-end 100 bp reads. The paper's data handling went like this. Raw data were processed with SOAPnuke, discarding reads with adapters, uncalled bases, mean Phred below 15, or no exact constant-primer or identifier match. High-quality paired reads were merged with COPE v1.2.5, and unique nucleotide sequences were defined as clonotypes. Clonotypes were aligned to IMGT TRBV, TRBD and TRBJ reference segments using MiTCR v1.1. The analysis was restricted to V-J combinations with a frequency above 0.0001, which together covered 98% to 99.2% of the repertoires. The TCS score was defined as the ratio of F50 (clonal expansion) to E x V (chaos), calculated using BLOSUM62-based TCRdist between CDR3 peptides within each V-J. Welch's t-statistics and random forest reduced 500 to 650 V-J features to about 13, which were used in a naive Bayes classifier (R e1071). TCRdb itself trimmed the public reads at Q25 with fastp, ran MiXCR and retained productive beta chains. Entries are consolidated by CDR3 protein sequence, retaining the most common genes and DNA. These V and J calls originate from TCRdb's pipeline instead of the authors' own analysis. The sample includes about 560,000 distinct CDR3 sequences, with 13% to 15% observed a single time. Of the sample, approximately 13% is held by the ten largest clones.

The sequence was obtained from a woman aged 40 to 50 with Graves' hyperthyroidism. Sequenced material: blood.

The CDR3 region has the sequence CASSLSWRGEQYF. The sequenced DNA: TGTGCCAGCAGTTTATCGTGGCGAGGCGAGCAGTACTTC. The V and J segments used are TRBV27 and TRBJ2-7; no D gene call is confident. From cysteine to phenylalanine, the CDR3 is 13 amino acids long. Just CDR3 DNA is preserved here, 39 bases in frame from base 1. Relative to germline, V is 0 bases shorter and J is 6 bases shorter, with 9 bases between their ends. From a lookup of the germline V gene (reference sequence), CDR1 and CDR2 are MNHEY and SMNVEV.